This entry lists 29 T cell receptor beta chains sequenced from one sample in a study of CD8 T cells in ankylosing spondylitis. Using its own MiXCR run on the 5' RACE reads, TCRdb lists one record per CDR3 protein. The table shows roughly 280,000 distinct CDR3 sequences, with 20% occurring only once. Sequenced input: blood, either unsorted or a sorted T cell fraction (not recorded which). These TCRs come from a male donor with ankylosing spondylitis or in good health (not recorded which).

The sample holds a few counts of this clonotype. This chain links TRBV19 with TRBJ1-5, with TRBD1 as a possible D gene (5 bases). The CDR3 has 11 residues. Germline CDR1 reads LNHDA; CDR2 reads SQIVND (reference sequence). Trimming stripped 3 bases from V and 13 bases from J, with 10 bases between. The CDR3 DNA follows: TGTGCCAGTAGTATGGGGACCATACAGCATTTT. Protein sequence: CASSMGTIQHF.

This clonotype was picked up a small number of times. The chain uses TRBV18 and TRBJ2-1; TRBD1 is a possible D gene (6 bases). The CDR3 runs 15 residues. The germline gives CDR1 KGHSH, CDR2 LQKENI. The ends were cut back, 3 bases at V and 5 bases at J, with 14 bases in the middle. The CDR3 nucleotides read TGTGCCAGCTCACCCCGTACAGGGTCCCACAATGAGCAGTTCTTC. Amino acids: CASSPRTGSHNEQFF.

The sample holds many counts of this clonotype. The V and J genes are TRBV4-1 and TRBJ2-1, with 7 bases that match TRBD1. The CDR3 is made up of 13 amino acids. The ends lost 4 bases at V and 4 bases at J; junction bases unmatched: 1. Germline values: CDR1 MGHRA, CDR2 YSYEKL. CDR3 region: CASSPGQYNEQFF. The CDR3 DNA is TGCGCCAGCAGCCCGGGACAGTACAATGAGCAGTTCTTC.

CDR3 protein: CASTVPSGWGSEDGYTF. CDR3 nucleotides: TGTGCCAGCACCGTACCATCTGGTTGGGGGAGCGAAGATGGCTACACCTTC. The rearrangement links TRBV28 to TRBJ1-2; D is possibly TRBD1 (5 bases). Per the germline V gene, CDR1 is MDHEN and CDR2 is SYDVKM. This CDR3 contains 17 residues. Trimming took 7 bases from V and 6 from J, leaving 27 bases between them.

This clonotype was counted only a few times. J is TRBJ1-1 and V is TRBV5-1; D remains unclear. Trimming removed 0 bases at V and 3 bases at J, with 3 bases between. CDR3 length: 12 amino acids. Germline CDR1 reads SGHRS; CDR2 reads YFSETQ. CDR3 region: CASSLGYTEAFF. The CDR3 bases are TGCGCCAGCAGCTTGGGGTACACTGAAGCTTTCTTT.

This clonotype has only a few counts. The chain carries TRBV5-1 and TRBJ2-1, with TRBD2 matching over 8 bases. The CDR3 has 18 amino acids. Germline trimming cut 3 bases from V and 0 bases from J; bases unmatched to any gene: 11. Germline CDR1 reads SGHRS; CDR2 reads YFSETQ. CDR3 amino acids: CASSSWTSRASSYNEQFF. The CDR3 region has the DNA TGCGCCAGCAGCTCTTGGACTAGCCGCGCGAGCTCCTACAATGAGCAGTTCTTC.

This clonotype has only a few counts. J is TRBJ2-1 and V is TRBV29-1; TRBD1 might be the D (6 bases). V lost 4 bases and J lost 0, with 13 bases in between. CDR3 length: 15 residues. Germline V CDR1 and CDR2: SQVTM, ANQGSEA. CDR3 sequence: CSVGGGRSSYNEQFF. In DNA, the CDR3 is TGCAGCGTTGGAGGGGGACGGAGCTCCTACAATGAGCAGTTCTTC.

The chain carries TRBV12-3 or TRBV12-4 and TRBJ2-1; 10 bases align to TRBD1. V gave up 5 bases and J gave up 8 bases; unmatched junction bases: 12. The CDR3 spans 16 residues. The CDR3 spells CASSRQGATFVHEQFF. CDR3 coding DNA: TGTGCCAGCAGTAGACAGGGGGCAACTTTTGTCCATGAGCAGTTCTTC.

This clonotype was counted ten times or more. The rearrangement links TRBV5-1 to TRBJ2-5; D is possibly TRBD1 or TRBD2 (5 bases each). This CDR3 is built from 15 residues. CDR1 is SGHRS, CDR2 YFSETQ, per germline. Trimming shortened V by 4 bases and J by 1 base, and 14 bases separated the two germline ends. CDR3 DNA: TGCGCCAGCAGCATCTCCGGGACCACCCAAGAGACCCAGTACTTC. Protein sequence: CASSISGTTQETQYF.

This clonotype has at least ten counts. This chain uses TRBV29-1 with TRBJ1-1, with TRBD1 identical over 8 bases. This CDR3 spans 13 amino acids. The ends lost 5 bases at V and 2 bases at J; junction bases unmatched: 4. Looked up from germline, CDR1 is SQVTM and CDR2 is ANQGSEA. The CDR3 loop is CSVSTGVNTEAFF. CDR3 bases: TGCAGCGTTTCGACAGGGGTCAACACTGAAGCTTTCTTT. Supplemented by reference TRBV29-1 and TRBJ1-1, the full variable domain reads SAVISQKPSRDICQRGTSLTIQCQVDSQVTMMFWYRQQPGQSLTLIATANQGSEATYESGFVIDKFPISRPNLTFSTLTVSNMSPEDSSIYLCSVSTGVNTEAFFGQGTRLTVV.

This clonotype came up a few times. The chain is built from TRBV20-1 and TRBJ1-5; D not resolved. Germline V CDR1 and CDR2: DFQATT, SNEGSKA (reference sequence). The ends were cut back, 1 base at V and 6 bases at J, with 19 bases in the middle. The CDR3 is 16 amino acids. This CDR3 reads CSARAARRGDGQPQHF. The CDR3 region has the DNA TGCAGTGCTAGAGCTGCCAGGCGCGGGGATGGTCAGCCCCAGCATTTT.

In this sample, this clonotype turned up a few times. Here the CDR3 reads CASSFSAGGPPTQYF. The CDR3 DNA reads as TGTGCCAGCAGTTTTTCAGCGGGGGGGCCTCCTACGCAGTATTTT. This chain joins TRBV12-3 or TRBV12-4 and TRBJ2-3; 10 bases map to TRBD2. The CDR3 has 15 residues. The V gene end was trimmed by 3 bases and the J gene end by 8 bases; junction bases not matched to a gene: 8.

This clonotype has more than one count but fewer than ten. CDR3: CASSEGGSNSPLHF. The CDR3 nucleotides are TGCGCCAGCAGTGAGGGAGGGAGTAATTCACCCCTCCACTTT. The V gene is TRBV10-2, the J gene TRBJ1-6; D not certain. V was shortened by 2 bases and J by 6 bases, with 8 bases between the two germline ends. This CDR3 is built from 14 residues. From germline, CDR1 is WSHSY and CDR2 SAAADI.

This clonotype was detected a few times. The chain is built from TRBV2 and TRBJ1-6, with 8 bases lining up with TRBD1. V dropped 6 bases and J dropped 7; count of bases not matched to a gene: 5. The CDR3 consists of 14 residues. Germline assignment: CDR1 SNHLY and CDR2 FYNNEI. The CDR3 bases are TGTGCCAGCAGCGCGGGACAGGTCAATTCACCCCTCCACTTT. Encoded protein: CASSAGQVNSPLHF.

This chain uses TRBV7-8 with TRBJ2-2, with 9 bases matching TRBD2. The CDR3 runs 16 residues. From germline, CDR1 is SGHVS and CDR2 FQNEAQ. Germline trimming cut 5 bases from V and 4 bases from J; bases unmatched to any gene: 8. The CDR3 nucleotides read TGTGCCAGCAGCCTACGAGGACTAGCGTTCACCGGGGAGCTGTTTTTT. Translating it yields CASSLRGLAFTGELFF.

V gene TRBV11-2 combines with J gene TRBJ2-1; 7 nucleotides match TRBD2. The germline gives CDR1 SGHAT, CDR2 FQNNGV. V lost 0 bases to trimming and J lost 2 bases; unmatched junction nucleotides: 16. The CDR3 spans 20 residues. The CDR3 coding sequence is TGTGCCAGCAGCTTAGATCTCGCCGGGCAAAAGCGGGGAACCTACAATGAGCAGTTCTTC. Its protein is CASSLDLAGQKRGTYNEQFF.

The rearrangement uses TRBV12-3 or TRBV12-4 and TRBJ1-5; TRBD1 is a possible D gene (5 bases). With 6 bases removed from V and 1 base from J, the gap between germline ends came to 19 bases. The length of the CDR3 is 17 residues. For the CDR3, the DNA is TGTGCCAGCAGGCAGGGTTCGACGGCAGTCAGCAATCAGCCCCAGCATTTT. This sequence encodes CASRQGSTAVSNQPQHF.

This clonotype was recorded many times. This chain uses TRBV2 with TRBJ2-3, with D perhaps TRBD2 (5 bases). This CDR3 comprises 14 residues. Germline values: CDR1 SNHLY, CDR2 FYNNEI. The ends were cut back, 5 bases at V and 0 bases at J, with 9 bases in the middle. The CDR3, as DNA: TGTGCCAGCAGTTCCGCGGGCAGCACAGATACGCAGTATTTT. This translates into CASSSAGSTDTQYF.

CDR3 residues: CAPLGLAVEGQYV. For the CDR3, the DNA is TGTGCCCCCCTGGGACTAGCGGTGGAGGGGCAGTACGTC. The chain carries TRBV7-3 and TRBJ2-7; TRBD2 agrees at 11 bases. Germline V gene sequence: CDR1 SGHTA, CDR2 FQGTGA. Trimming cost V 11 bases and J 9 bases; bases outside gene matches: 12. The CDR3 is 13 residues long.

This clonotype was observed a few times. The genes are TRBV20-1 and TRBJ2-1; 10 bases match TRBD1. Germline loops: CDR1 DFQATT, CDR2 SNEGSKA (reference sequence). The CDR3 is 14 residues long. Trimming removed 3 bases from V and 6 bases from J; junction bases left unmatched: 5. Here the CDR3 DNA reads TGCAGTGCTAGTCGAGGGACAGGGGCCAATGAGCAGTTCTTC. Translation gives CSASRGTGANEQFF.

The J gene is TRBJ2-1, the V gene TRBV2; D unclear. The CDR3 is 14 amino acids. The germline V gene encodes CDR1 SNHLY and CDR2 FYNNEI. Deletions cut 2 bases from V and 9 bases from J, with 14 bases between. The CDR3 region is CASSELHKSGEQFF. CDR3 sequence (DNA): TGTGCCAGCAGTGAATTGCACAAGTCGGGTGAGCAGTTCTTC. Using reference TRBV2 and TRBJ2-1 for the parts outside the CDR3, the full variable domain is EPEVTQTPSHQVTQMGQEVILRCVPISNHLYFYWYRQILGQKVEFLVSFYNNEISEKSEIFDDQFSVERPDGSNFTLKIRSTKLEDSAMYFCASSELHKSGEQFFGPGTRLTVL.

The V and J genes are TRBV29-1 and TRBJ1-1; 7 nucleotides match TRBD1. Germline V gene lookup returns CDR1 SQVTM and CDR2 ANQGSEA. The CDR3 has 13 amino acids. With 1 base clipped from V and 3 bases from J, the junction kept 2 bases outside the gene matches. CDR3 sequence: CSVEATGYTEAFF. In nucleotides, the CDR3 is TGCAGCGTTGAAGCGACAGGGTACACTGAAGCTTTCTTT.

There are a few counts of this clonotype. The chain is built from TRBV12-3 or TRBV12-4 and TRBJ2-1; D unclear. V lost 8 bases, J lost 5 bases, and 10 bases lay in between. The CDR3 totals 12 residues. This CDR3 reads CASGPGNNEQFF. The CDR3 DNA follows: TGTGCCAGCGGCCCCGGCAACAATGAGCAGTTCTTC.

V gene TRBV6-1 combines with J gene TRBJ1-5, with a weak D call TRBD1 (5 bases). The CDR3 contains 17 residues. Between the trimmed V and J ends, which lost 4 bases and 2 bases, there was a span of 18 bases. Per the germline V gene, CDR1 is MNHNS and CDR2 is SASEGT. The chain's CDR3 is CASSGLRGRVGNQPQHF. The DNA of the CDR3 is TGTGCCAGCAGTGGACTGAGGGGAAGGGTGGGCAATCAGCCCCAGCATTTT.

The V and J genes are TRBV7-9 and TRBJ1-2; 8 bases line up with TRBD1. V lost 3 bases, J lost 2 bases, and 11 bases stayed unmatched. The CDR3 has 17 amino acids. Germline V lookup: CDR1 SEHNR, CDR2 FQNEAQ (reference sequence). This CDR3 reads CASSFQWGQDENYGYTF. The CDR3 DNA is TGTGCCAGCAGCTTTCAGTGGGGACAGGATGAAAACTATGGCTACACCTTC.

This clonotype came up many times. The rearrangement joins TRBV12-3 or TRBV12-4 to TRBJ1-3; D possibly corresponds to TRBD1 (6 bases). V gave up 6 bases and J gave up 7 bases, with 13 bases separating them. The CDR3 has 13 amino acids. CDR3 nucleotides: TGTGCCAGCAGCCCCTCCAGGGGCAACACCATATATTTT. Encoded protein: CASSPSRGNTIYF.

CDR3 DNA sequence: TGTGCCAGCAGTTCAGGGTTGGGTCAGCCCCAGCATTTT. Residues: CASSSGLGQPQHF. This chain uses TRBV28 with TRBJ1-5; TRBD1 might be the D (5 bases). V gave up 4 bases and J gave up 6 bases, with 10 bases separating them. Germline V gene data show CDR1 as MDHEN and CDR2 as SYDVKM. The CDR3 has 13 amino acids.

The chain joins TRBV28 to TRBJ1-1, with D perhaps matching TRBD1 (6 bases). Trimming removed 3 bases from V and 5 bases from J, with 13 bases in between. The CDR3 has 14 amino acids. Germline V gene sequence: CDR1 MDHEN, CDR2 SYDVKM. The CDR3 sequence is CASSFWGRRTEAFF. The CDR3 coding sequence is TGTGCCAGCAGTTTCTGGGGGCGGAGGACTGAAGCTTTCTTT.

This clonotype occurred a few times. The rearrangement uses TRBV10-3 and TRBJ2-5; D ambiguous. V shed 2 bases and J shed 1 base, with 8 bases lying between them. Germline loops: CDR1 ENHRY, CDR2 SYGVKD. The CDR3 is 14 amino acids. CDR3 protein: CAISETATQETQYF. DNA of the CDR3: TGTGCCATCAGTGAGACAGCAACCCAAGAGACCCAGTACTTC.